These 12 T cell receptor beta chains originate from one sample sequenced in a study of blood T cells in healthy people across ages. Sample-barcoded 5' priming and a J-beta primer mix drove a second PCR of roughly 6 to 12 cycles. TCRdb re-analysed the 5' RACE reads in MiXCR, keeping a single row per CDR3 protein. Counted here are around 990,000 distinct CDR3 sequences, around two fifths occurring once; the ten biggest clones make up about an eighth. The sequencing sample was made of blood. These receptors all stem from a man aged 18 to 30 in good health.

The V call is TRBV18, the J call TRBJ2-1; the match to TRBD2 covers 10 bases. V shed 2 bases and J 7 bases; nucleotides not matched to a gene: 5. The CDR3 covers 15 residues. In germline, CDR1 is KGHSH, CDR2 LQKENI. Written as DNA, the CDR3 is TGTGCCAGCTCACCATGGCTAGCGGGGGTAAATGAGCAGTTCTTC. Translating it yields CASSPWLAGVNEQFF.

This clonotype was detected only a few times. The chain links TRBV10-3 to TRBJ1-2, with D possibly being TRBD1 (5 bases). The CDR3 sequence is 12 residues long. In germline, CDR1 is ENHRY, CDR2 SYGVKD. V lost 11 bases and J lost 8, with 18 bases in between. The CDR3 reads CALGTSYGGYTF. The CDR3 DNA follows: TGTGCCTTGGGGACCTCCTATGGAGGCTACACCTTC.

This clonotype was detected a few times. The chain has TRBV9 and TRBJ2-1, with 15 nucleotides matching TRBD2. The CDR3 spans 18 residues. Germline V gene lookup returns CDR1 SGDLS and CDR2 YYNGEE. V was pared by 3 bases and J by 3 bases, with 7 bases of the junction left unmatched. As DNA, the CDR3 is TGTGCCAGCAGCGCGACCGGGACTAGCGGGGGGAACTACAATGAGCAGTTCTTC. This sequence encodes CASSATGTSGGNYNEQFF.

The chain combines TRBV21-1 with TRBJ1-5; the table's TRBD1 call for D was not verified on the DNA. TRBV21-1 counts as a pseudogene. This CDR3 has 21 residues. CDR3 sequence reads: CASSKDRTAWERGYGNQPQHF. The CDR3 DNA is TGTGCCAGCAGCAAAGATAGGACAGCTTGGGAAAGGGGGTATGGCAATCAGCCCCAGCATTTT.

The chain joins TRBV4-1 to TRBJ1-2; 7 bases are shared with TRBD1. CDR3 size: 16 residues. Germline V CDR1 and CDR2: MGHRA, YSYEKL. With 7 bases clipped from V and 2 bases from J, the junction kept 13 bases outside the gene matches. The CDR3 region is CASTNSLQGLNYGYTF. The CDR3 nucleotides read TGCGCCAGCACCAACTCCCTACAGGGGTTAAACTATGGCTACACCTTC.

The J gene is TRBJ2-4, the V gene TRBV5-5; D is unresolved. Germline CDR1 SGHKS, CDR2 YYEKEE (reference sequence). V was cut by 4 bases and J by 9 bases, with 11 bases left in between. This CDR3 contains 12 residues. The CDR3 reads CASSLKDGIQYF. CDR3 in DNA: TGTGCCAGCAGCCTCAAGGACGGCATTCAGTACTTC.

The CDR3 loop reads CASSRQDSNYGYTF. In DNA form, the CDR3 reads TGTGCCAGTAGTCGTCAGGACAGTAACTATGGCTACACCTTC. The chain carries TRBV19 and TRBJ1-2; tentative D call: TRBD1 (6 bases). The CDR3 totals 14 residues. Germline assignment: CDR1 LNHDA and CDR2 SQIVND (reference sequence). The germline V and J ends were trimmed by 5 bases and 1 base, with 11 bases remaining between them.

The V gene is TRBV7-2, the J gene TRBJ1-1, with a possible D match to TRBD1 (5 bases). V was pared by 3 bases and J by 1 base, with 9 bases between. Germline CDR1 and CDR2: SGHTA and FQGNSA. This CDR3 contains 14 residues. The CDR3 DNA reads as TGTGCCAGCAGCTTTCAAGGGACGAACACTGAAGCTTTCTTT. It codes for CASSFQGTNTEAFF. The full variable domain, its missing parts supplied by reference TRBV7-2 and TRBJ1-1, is GAGVSQSPSNKVTEKGKDVELRCDPISGHTALYWYRQSLGQGLEFLIYFQGNSAPDKSGLPSDRFSAERTGGSVSTLTIQRTQQEDSAVYLCASSFQGTNTEAFFGQGTRLTVV.

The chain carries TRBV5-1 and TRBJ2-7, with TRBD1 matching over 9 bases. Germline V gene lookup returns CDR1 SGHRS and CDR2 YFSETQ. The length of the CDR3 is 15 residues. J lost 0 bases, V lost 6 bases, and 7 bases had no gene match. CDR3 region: CASTETGGISYEQYF. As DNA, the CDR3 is TGCGCCAGCACTGAGACAGGGGGAATCTCCTACGAGCAGTACTTC.

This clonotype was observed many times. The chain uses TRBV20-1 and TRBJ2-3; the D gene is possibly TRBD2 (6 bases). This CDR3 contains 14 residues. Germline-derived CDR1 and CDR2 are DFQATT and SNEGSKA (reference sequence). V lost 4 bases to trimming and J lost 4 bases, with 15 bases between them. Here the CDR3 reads CSAIPGLNSDTQYF. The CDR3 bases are TGCAGTGCTATTCCAGGACTAAACTCAGATACGCAGTATTTT.

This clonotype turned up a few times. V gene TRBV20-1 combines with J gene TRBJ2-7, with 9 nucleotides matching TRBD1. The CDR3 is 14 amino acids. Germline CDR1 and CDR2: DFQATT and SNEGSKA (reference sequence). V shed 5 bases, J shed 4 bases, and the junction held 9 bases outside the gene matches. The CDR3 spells CSADRDRAGYEQYF. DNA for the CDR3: TGCAGTGCTGACCGGGACAGGGCTGGGTACGAGCAGTACTTC.

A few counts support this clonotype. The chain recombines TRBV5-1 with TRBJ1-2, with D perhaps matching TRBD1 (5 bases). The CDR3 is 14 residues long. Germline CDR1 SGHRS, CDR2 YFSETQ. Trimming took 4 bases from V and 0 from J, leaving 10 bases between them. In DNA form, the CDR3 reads TGCGCCAGCAGCGTGACAGTTGCTAACTATGGCTACACCTTC. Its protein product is CASSVTVANYGYTF.